The clone carrying this TCR beta chain was observed a few times. The CDR3 contains 15 residues. Per germline, CDR1 SEHNR and CDR2 FQNEAQ (reference sequence). V shed 4 bases and J shed 2 bases, with 14 bases lying between them. TCRdb's copy holds only in-frame clones and misses some; the assay was immunoSEQ multiplex PCR. The sample has 66,000 or so clones; approximately 90% are singletons. This record belongs to a study of T cell changes during pregnancy in multiple sclerosis. The chain recombines TRBV7-9 with TRBJ1-1, with D maybe TRBD1 (6 bases). The sample consisted of peripheral blood, taken in the first trimester of pregnancy. This receptor was obtained from a female donor in good health, enrolled as a control in a pregnancy study. The CDR3 reads CASSSRDTTNTEAFF. The CDR3 DNA reads TGTGCCAGCAGCTCAAGGGACACTACTAACACTGAAGCTTTCTTT.